This TCR beta chain was sequenced for a study of T cells after yellow fever vaccination. Findings of the study overall: A small proportion of clonotypes was detected in both the CD4 and CD8 compartments.

There are many counts of this clonotype. Its target is not known. Germline-derived CDR1 and CDR2 are LGHNA and YNFKEQ. With 5 bases removed from V and 4 bases from J, the gap between germline ends came to 10 bases. The CDR3 is made up of 13 amino acids. TCRdb re-derived calls from the 5' RACE reads in MiXCR, one entry per CDR3 protein. This sample carries roughly 520,000 distinct CDR3 sequences, 21% of them seen once, and the ten largest clones take 15% to 20%. The J gene is TRBJ2-3, the V gene TRBV4-2, with D possibly called TRBD1 or TRBD2 (5 bases each). Sample: PBMCs, taken less than 25 days after the first yellow fever vaccination. This TCR came from a man aged 18 to 30 who received the YFV17D yellow fever vaccine. The chain's CDR3 is CASSLGDADTQYF. The CDR3 DNA follows: TGTGCCAGCAGCTTAGGGGACGCAGATACGCAGTATTTT.